This T cell receptor (beta chain) was recorded in a study of blood T cells in healthy people across ages. Study observations and caveats: Aged donors had fewer naive CD4+ cells and lower diversity than long-lived donors. Lack of knowledge of donor CMV status possibly confounded expanded clonotype changes.

The second PCR ran roughly 6 to 11 cycles with a sample-barcoded 5' primer and J-beta primers. Every cDNA was tagged by a template-switch adaptor with 12 random nucleotides. TCRdb re-called the 5' RACE reads with MiXCR, one entry per CDR3 protein. The sample comprises some 1.7 million distinct CDR3 sequences, 28% of which are singletons, and 7.7% rests with the top ten. About this clonotype itself: Antigen: not known.

The CDR3 has 12 residues. Trimming took 2 bases from V and 7 from J, leaving 8 bases between them. The germline V gene encodes CDR1 KGHSH and CDR2 LQKENI. The TCR originated in a woman aged 30 to 39 in good health. The rearrangement links TRBV18 to TRBJ1-1; no clear D. Sequenced: blood. The CDR3 DNA follows: TGTGCCAGCTCACCAAGTTCGAGTGAAGCTTTCTTT. Residues: CASSPSSSEAFF.